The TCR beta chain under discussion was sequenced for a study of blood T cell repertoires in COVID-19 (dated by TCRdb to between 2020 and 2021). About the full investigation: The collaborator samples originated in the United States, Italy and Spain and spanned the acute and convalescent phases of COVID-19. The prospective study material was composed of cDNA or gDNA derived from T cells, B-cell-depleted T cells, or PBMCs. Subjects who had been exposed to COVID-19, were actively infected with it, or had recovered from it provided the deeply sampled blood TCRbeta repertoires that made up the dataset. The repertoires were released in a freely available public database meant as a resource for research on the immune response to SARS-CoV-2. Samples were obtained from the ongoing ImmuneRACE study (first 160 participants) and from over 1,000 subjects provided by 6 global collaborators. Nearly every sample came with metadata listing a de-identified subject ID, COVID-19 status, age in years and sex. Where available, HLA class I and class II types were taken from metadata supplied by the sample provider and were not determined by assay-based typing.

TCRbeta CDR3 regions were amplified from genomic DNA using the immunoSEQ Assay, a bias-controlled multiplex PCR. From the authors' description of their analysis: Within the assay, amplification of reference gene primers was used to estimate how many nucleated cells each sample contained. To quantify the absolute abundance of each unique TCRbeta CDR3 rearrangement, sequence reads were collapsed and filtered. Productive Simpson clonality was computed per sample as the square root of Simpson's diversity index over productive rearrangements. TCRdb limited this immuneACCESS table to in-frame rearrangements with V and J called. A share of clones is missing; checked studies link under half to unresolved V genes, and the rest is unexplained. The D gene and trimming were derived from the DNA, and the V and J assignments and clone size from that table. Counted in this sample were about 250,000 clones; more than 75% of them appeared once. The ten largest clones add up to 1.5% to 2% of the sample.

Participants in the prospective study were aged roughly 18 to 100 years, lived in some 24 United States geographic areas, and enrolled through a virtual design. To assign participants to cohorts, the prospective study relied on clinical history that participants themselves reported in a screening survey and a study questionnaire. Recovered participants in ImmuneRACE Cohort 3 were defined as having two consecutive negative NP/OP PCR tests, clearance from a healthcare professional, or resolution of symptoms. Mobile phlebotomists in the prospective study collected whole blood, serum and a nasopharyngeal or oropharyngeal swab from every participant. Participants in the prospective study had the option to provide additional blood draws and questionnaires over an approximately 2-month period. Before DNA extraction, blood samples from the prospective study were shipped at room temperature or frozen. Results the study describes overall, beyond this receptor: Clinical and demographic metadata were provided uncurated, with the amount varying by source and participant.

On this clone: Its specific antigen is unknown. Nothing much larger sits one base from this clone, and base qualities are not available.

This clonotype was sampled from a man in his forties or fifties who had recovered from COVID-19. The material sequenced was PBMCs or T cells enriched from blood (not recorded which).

The nucleotide sequence reads TGTGCCAGCAGCTCCGGGGGGCGGAATTCACCCCTCCACTTT. The encoded protein is CASSSGGRNSPLHF. The sequence joins TRBV14 to TRBJ1-6, with a tentative D gene TRBD1 over 6 matching bases. Per the germline V gene, SGHDN is the CDR1 and FVKESK is the CDR2. The CDR3 covers 14 residues, taking in both the cysteine and the phenylalanine. Only CDR3 DNA is held: 42 bases, read in frame from base 1. The germline ends are 12 bases apart after V is trimmed by 5 bases and J by 7 bases. This CDR3, with the reference TRBV14 and TRBJ1-6 proteins standing in past its ends, gives the full variable domain EAGVTQFPSHSVIEKGQTVTLRCDPISGHDNLYWYRRVMGKEIKFLLHFVKESKQDESGMPNNRFLAERTGGTYSTLKVQPAELEDSGVYFCASSSGGRNSPLHFGNGTRLTVT.